The present T cell receptor (beta chain) was sequenced within a study of blood T cell repertoires in COVID-19. Overall study: Samples representing acute and convalescent COVID-19 were sourced from the United States, Italy and Spain.

The V end was cut by 5 bases, the J end by 6 bases, with 13 bases between. The CDR3 loop spans 13 amino acids. Germline values: CDR1 MNHNS, CDR2 SASEGT. Generated by immunoSEQ multiplex PCR, the TCRdb table keeps only in-frame clones and is missing some. The table lists roughly 130,000 clones, around 87% of them singletons. This chain links TRBV6-1 with TRBJ2-5, with D uncertain. Source material: peripheral blood. The sequence derives from a woman aged 55-70 years with acute or convalescent COVID-19. In DNA, the CDR3 is TGTGCCAGCAGTAACCAGGTCGGAAAGACCCAGTACTTC. Its translation: CASSNQVGKTQYF.